Below are 20 T cell receptor beta chains sequenced from a single sample in a study of cytomegalovirus exposure and HLA in healthy donors. PCR primers comprised 60 Vbeta and 13 Jbeta primers. Here immunoSEQ multiplex PCR was the method, and the copy in TCRdb shows in-frame clones only, minus some. In the table there are approximately 92,000 clones, 60% to 80% of which are singletons. Sequenced material: PBMCs. The receptors here all came from a man aged 50 or older in good health and CMV-seropositive.

The rearrangement joins TRBV25-1 to TRBJ2-2, with 7 positions matching TRBD1. Trimming removed 3 bases from V and 11 bases from J; junction bases left unmatched: 6. Germline assignment: CDR1 MGHDK and CDR2 SYGVNS. This CDR3 is built from 13 residues. CDR3 protein: CASSEYDRAELFF. CDR3 DNA: TGTGCCAGCAGTGAGTACGACAGGGCAGAGCTGTTTTTT.

The chain is built from TRBV7-9 and TRBJ1-1; 8 bases match TRBD1. The CDR3 is 14 amino acids. V trimming: 4 bases; J trimming: 9 bases; junction bases outside the gene matches: 10. Germline-derived CDR1 and CDR2 are SEHNR and FQNEAQ (reference sequence). DNA for the CDR3: TGTGCCAGCAGCTCTATGCGGGGGACAGGAAAAGCTTTCTTT. It specifies CASSSMRGTGKAFF.

The genes are TRBV19 and TRBJ2-7, with a possible D match to TRBD1 (5 bases). The germline V and J ends were trimmed by 6 bases and 3 bases, with 9 bases remaining between them. Germline V gives CDR1 LNHDA, CDR2 SQIVND (reference sequence). The CDR3 is 12 amino acids. The CDR3 coding sequence is TGTGCCAGTAGCCACAGGAACTACGAGCAGTACTTC. Residues: CASSHRNYEQYF. The full variable domain, completed using reference TRBV19 and TRBJ2-7, is DGGITQSPKYLFRKEGQNVTLSCEQNLNHDAMYWYRQDPGQGLRLIYYSQIVNDFQKGDIAEGYSVSREKKESFPLTVTSAQKNPTAFYLCASSHRNYEQYFGPGTRLTVT.

The V gene is TRBV7-9, the J gene TRBJ1-2; 10 bases match TRBD1. The CDR3 is 12 residues long. Germline CDR1 reads SEHNR; CDR2 reads FQNEAQ (reference sequence). DNA for the CDR3: TGTTCCACCACGACAGGGGGCATTGGCTACACCTTC. Translation gives CSTTTGGIGYTF.

This chain uses TRBV14 with TRBJ1-1; TRBD1 matches 9 bases. CDR1 SGHDN and CDR2 FVKESK come from the germline V gene. CDR3 length: 13 amino acids. V lost 2 bases and J lost 10; bases outside the gene matches: 5. CDR3 nucleotide sequence: TGTGCCAGCAGCCAAATGACAGGGGGTCCAGCTTTCTTT. Its translation is CASSQMTGGPAFF.

The chain has TRBV7-3 and TRBJ1-1; possible D gene TRBD1, 5 bases. Germline loops: CDR1 SGHTA, CDR2 FQGTGA. The CDR3 totals 15 residues. V was trimmed by 1 base and J by 3 bases, leaving 12 bases between them. Written as DNA, the CDR3 is TGTGCCAGCAGCTTAAACCAGGGCAGGGACACTGAAGCTTTCTTT. Encoded protein: CASSLNQGRDTEAFF.

V is TRBV30 and J is TRBJ1-4, with D maybe TRBD1 (5 bases). Germline V CDR1 and CDR2: GTSNPN, SVGIG (reference sequence). CDR3 length equals 12 residues. V gave up 5 bases and J gave up 8 bases, with 12 bases separating them. CDR3 sequence reads: CAWALGGEKLFF. CDR3 DNA sequence: TGTGCCTGGGCCCTCGGGGGGGAAAAACTGTTTTTT.

The chain links TRBV30 to TRBJ2-7; tentative D call: TRBD1 (8 bases). This CDR3 spans 12 amino acids. The germline CDR1 and CDR2 sequences are GTSNPN and SVGIG (reference sequence). Trimming took off 4 bases at V and 5 bases at J, with 12 bases between the two ends. In DNA, the CDR3 is TGTGCCTGGAACAGGGGGGGCGACGAGCAGTACTTC. Translation: CAWNRGGDEQYF.

V is TRBV14 and J is TRBJ1-2; 7 bases are a match to TRBD1. This CDR3 region has 18 residues. V gave up 3 bases and J gave up 4 bases; unmatched junction bases: 17. Germline V gene lookup returns CDR1 SGHDN and CDR2 FVKESK. The CDR3 loop reads CASSHPFRGQVSFYGYTF. The CDR3 coding sequence is TGTGCCAGCAGCCACCCCTTCCGAGGACAGGTATCTTTCTATGGCTACACCTTC. The entire variable domain, with the rest obtained from reference TRBV14 and TRBJ1-2, is as follows: EAGVTQFPSHSVIEKGQTVTLRCDPISGHDNLYWYRRVMGKEIKFLLHFVKESKQDESGMPNNRFLAERTGGTYSTLKVQPAELEDSGVYFCASSHPFRGQVSFYGYTFGSGTRLTVV.

The chain combines TRBV7-2 with TRBJ1-3, with D unclear. The germline V gene encodes CDR1 SGHTA and CDR2 FQGNSA. Trimming cost V 3 bases and J 0 bases, with 9 bases left between them. CDR3 length: 15 amino acids. The CDR3 nucleotides are TGTGCCAGCAGCTTTGGCGGCAGCTCTGGAAACACCATATATTTT. Protein product: CASSFGGSSGNTIYF.

This rearrangement joins TRBV27 to TRBJ2-3; possibly TRBD2 for D (6 bases). Germline-derived CDR1 and CDR2 are MNHEY and SMNVEV (reference sequence). CDR3 length: 17 amino acids. V lost 3 bases and J 4 bases, leaving 20 bases between the germline ends. DNA for the CDR3: TGTGCCAGCAGTTTTTGGGCTCAGGCGGGGTCGTCAGATACGCAGTATTTT. Residues: CASSFWAQAGSSDTQYF.

The chain employs TRBV15 and TRBJ1-2; possibly TRBD1 for D (6 bases). V lost 6 bases and J lost 8, with 13 bases in between. Germline-derived CDR1 and CDR2 are LNHNV and YYDKDF (reference sequence). The CDR3 is made up of 12 amino acids. Written as DNA, the CDR3 is TGTGCCACCAGTGAACAGGGCAGAGGCTACACCTTC. This encodes CATSEQGRGYTF.

V and J are TRBV7-3 and TRBJ2-5; 7 bases align to TRBD1. This CDR3 is built from 13 residues. The J segment lost 2 bases and the V segment lost 5 bases, leaving 2 bases of the junction unmatched. Germline CDR1 SGHTA, CDR2 FQGTGA. The CDR3 here is CASSGRGQETQYF. As DNA, the CDR3 is TGTGCCAGCAGCGGCAGGGGGCAAGAGACCCAGTACTTC.

V gene TRBV5-1 combines with J gene TRBJ1-1, with 11 bases matching TRBD1. With V trimmed by 4 bases and J by 10 bases, 9 bases remained unmatched. Germline V gives CDR1 SGHRS, CDR2 YFSETQ. This CDR3 contains 14 residues. CDR3 residues: CASSINPGQGAAFF. The CDR3 DNA follows: TGCGCCAGCAGCATCAACCCCGGACAGGGGGCAGCTTTCTTT.

The chain couples TRBV4-2 to TRBJ2-7; TRBD2 might be the D (6 bases). The CDR3 spans 14 residues. V was cut by 0 bases and J by 7 bases, with 13 bases left in between. Germline values: CDR1 LGHNA, CDR2 YNFKEQ. The CDR3 DNA is TGTGCCAGCAGCCAAGATTCGACTAGGCGTGAGCAGTACTTC. Its translation is CASSQDSTRREQYF.

There are a few counts of this clone. The chain is built from TRBV4-1 and TRBJ2-3; 11 bases line up with TRBD2. The germline V gene encodes CDR1 MGHRA and CDR2 YSYEKL. V shed 1 base and J 2 bases; nucleotides not matched to a gene: 5. The CDR3 is made up of 17 amino acids. In DNA form, the CDR3 reads TGCGCCAGCAGCCAAGGCACTAGCGGGAGTATCACAGATACGCAGTATTTT. This encodes CASSQGTSGSITDTQYF.

The J gene is TRBJ2-7, the V gene TRBV7-2, with 8 bases matching TRBD1. Germline loops: CDR1 SGHTA, CDR2 FQGNSA. With 6 bases clipped from V and 3 bases from J, the junction kept 10 bases outside the gene matches. The CDR3 contains 15 residues. CDR3 coding DNA: TGTGCCAGCAGTCAGTCCGGGACAGGCCTCTACGAGCAGTACTTC. Translating it yields CASSQSGTGLYEQYF.

The chain carries TRBV30 and TRBJ1-6, with 9 bases lining up with TRBD1. Germline lookup yields CDR1 GTSNPN and CDR2 SVGIG (reference sequence). This CDR3 has 14 amino acids. V lost 2 bases to trimming and J lost 7 bases; unmatched junction nucleotides: 3. CDR3 sequence reads: CAWSSTGGNSPLHF. CDR3 nucleotide sequence: TGTGCCTGGAGTTCGACAGGGGGGAATTCACCCCTCCACTTT.

The CDR3 coding sequence is TGTGCCAGCAGCGTGGGGGTAGCGGGGGGGACAAACACCGGGGAGCTGTTTTTT. Translating gives CASSVGVAGGTNTGELFF. This rearrangement joins TRBV4-2 to TRBJ2-2, with 11 bases identical to TRBD2. J lost 2 bases, V lost 5 bases, and 10 bases had no gene match. Germline-derived CDR1 and CDR2 are LGHNA and YNFKEQ. This CDR3 spans 18 amino acids.

The rearrangement uses TRBV6-5 and TRBJ2-2; possible D gene TRBD1, 6 bases. This CDR3 spans 15 amino acids. The V gene lost 2 bases and the J gene lost 2 bases, with 9 bases spanning the gap. CDR1 is MNHEY and CDR2 is SVGAGI in the germline V gene. CDR3 loop: CASSYGDTNTGELFF. The CDR3 DNA sequence: TGTGCCAGCAGTTACGGGGACACCAACACCGGGGAGCTGTTTTTT.